Each of the 17 T cell receptor beta chains below was sequenced from the same sample in a study of T cell responses to AZD1222 COVID-19 vaccine. The repertoire was sequenced with immunoSEQ multiplex PCR; TCRdb's copy has only in-frame clones and lacks some. The table has roughly 130,000 clones, about 92% seen once. The sequenced sample was peripheral blood, obtained on day 0 of AZD1222 vaccination. Every receptor here comes from an adult in good health.

This chain uses TRBV9 with TRBJ2-3; TRBD2 agrees at 7 bases. Trimming at V came to 3 bases and at J to 5 bases, leaving 6 bases not matched to a gene. Germline loops: CDR1 SGDLS, CDR2 YYNGEE. The CDR3 is made up of 14 amino acids. This CDR3 is CASSEGRALDTQYF. The DNA for the CDR3 is TGTGCCAGCAGCGAGGGGAGGGCGTTAGATACGCAGTATTTT. Based on the CDR3 plus reference TRBV9 and TRBJ2-3, the full variable domain is DSGVTQTPKHLITATGQRVTLRCSPRSGDLSVYWYQQSLDQGLQFLIQYYNGEERAKGNILERFSAQQFPDLHSELNLSSLELGDSALYFCASSEGRALDTQYFGPGTRLTVL.

The rearrangement uses TRBV27 and TRBJ1-5; D gene unclear. Trimming took 8 bases from V and 7 from J, leaving 3 bases between them. Per germline, CDR1 MNHEY and CDR2 SMNVEV (reference sequence). The CDR3 runs to 9 residues. CDR3 loop: CASGQPQHF. CDR3 nucleotides: TGTGCCAGCGGGCAGCCCCAGCATTTT.

V is TRBV3-1 (or the pseudogene TRBV3-2) and J is TRBJ2-1, with D possibly matching TRBD2 (5 bases). Germline CDR1 reads LGHDT; CDR2 reads YNNKEL (reference sequence). The CDR3 has 14 residues. V was shortened by 10 bases and J by 4 bases, with 17 bases between the two germline ends. CDR3 loop: CATTTGGRYNEQFF. The CDR3, as DNA: TGTGCCACCACGACCGGAGGAAGATACAATGAGCAGTTCTTC.

This chain connects TRBV10-3 to TRBJ2-7; the D gene is possibly TRBD2 (6 bases). The CDR3 is made up of 13 amino acids. The V end was cut by 10 bases, the J end by 6 bases, with 19 bases between. The germline CDR1 and CDR2 sequences are ENHRY and SYGVKD. This CDR3 is CATHGSGSGEQYF. CDR3 in DNA: TGTGCCACCCACGGGAGCGGCAGCGGCGAGCAGTACTTC.

The CDR3 sequence: CASSQAGRGDNQPQHF. The CDR3 nucleotides read TGTGCCAGCAGCCAAGCAGGCAGGGGGGATAATCAGCCCCAGCATTTT. The chain has TRBV4-2 and TRBJ1-5; 7 bases line up with TRBD1. Germline CDR1 is LGHNA and CDR2 is YNFKEQ. Trimming at V came to 1 base and at J to 4 bases, leaving 7 bases not matched to a gene. The CDR3 covers 16 residues.

V gene TRBV5-4 combines with J gene TRBJ2-5, with 7 bases matching TRBD2. The CDR3 length is 13 residues. The germline V gene has CDR1 SGHNT and CDR2 YYREEE (reference sequence). Trimming removed 1 base from V and 3 bases from J; junction bases left unmatched: 0. CDR3 nucleotide sequence: TGTGCCAGCAGCTTGACTAGCGAAGAGACCCAGTACTTC. Amino acid sequence: CASSLTSEETQYF.

The V gene is TRBV2, the J gene TRBJ2-3, with TRBD1 as a possible D gene (6 bases). Germline-derived CDR1 and CDR2 are SNHLY and FYNNEI. The germline V and J ends were trimmed by 8 bases and 1 base, with 7 bases remaining between them. The CDR3 consists of 12 residues. This CDR3 is CASGTRTDTQYF. DNA of the CDR3: TGTGCCAGCGGGACACGCACAGATACGCAGTATTTT.

This sequence joins TRBV6-5 and TRBJ2-7; D is perhaps TRBD2 (6 bases). The CDR3 sequence is 15 residues long. CDR1 is MNHEY, CDR2 SVGAGI, per germline. Trimming took off 6 bases at V and 6 bases at J, with 21 bases between the two ends. This CDR3 is CASRGGVGVSPEQYF. CDR3 in DNA: TGTGCCAGCAGGGGGGGAGTTGGGGTTTCGCCCGAGCAGTACTTC.

The rearrangement links TRBV11-2 to TRBJ2-1; D is uncertain. The CDR3 runs to 12 residues. CDR1 and CDR2 from the germline V gene are SGHAT and FQNNGV. V was pared by 5 bases and J by 9 bases, with 11 bases between. The CDR3 spells CASSRWTSEQFF. CDR3 bases: TGTGCCAGCAGCCGCTGGACGAGTGAGCAGTTCTTC. The full variable domain, in which reference TRBV11-2 and TRBJ2-1 provide the parts outside the CDR3, is EAGVAQSPRYKIIEKRQSVAFWCNPISGHATLYWYQQILGQGPKLLIQFQNNGVVDDSQLPKDRFSAERLKGVDSTLKIQPAKLEDSAVYLCASSRWTSEQFFGPGTRLTVL.

This chain joins TRBV7-2 and TRBJ2-7, with 8 bases identical to TRBD2. CDR1 and CDR2 from the germline V gene are SGHTA and FQGNSA. The V segment lost 4 bases and the J segment 7 bases; nucleotides outside the gene matches: 12. The CDR3 covers 15 residues. The CDR3 loop is CASSSQGTSGLEQYF. Written as DNA, the CDR3 is TGTGCCAGCAGCTCCCAAGGGACTAGTGGCTTAGAGCAGTACTTC.

This sequence joins TRBV30 and TRBJ1-1; no clear D. The CDR3 is 14 residues long. From germline, CDR1 is GTSNPN and CDR2 SVGIG (reference sequence). V lost 4 bases and J 5 bases, leaving 17 bases between the germline ends. The chain's CDR3 is CAWIRERLRTEAFF. The CDR3 coding sequence is TGTGCCTGGATAAGAGAGAGACTAAGGACTGAAGCTTTCTTT.

This chain uses TRBV20-1 with TRBJ2-7, with TRBD1 matching over 7 bases. Trimming cost V 3 bases and J 6 bases; bases outside gene matches: 5. The CDR3 runs 12 residues. The V gene's germline CDR1 is DFQATT and CDR2 SNEGSKA (reference sequence). The CDR3 DNA follows: TGCAGTGCTAGTCCCAGGGGGATCGAGCAGTACTTC. Protein: CSASPRGIEQYF.

This chain links TRBV14 with TRBJ2-7; D gene ambiguous. Germline V gene sequence: CDR1 SGHDN, CDR2 FVKESK. V was cut by 1 base and J by 10 bases, with 14 bases left in between. This CDR3 has 13 amino acids. CDR3 nucleotide sequence: TGTGCCAGCAGCCAAGGGTATGGGCCCACCCAGTACTTC. The encoded protein is CASSQGYGPTQYF.

CDR3 region: CASSRQGVSQPQHF. CDR3 in DNA: TGTGCCAGCAGCCGACAGGGGGTGAGCCAGCCCCAGCATTTT. J is TRBJ1-5 and V is TRBV5-4, with 9 bases aligning to TRBD1. Germline V gene data show CDR1 as SGHNT and CDR2 as YYREEE (reference sequence). This CDR3 is 14 amino acids long. J was trimmed by 7 bases and V by 4 bases; bases with no gene match: 6.

V usage is TRBV7-3 and J usage is TRBJ2-5; 10 nucleotides align to TRBD1. This CDR3 spans 15 amino acids. Unmatched junction bases numbered 4, after V lost 2 bases and J lost 4 bases. Per the germline V gene, CDR1 is SGHTA and CDR2 is FQGTGA. The CDR3 DNA sequence: TGTGCCAGCAGCTTAGGGGACAGGGGTGGAGAGACCCAGTACTTC. Translating gives CASSLGDRGGETQYF.

The J gene is TRBJ2-7, the V gene TRBV13, with D maybe TRBD2 (5 bases). The V gene's germline CDR1 is PRHDT and CDR2 FYEKMQ (reference sequence). V was pared by 0 bases and J by 7 bases, with 10 bases between. CDR3 length equals 13 residues. This CDR3 reads CASSLGGPGEQYF. For the CDR3, the DNA is TGTGCCAGCAGCTTAGGAGGACCGGGGGAGCAGTACTTC.

The chain recombines TRBV2 with TRBJ2-7; tentative D call: TRBD2 (7 bases). V was pared by 7 bases and J by 7 bases, with 20 bases between. The CDR3 totals 14 residues. Germline V gene data show CDR1 as SNHLY and CDR2 as FYNNEI. The CDR3 region has the DNA TGTGCCAGCAACGCCCTAGCGGCCCAGGGGGAGCAGTACTTC. This gives the protein CASNALAAQGEQYF. The full variable domain, in which reference TRBV2 and TRBJ2-7 provide the parts outside the CDR3, is EPEVTQTPSHQVTQMGQEVILRCVPISNHLYFYWYRQILGQKVEFLVSFYNNEISEKSEIFDDQFSVERPDGSNFTLKIRSTKLEDSAMYFCASNALAAQGEQYFGPGTRLTVT.